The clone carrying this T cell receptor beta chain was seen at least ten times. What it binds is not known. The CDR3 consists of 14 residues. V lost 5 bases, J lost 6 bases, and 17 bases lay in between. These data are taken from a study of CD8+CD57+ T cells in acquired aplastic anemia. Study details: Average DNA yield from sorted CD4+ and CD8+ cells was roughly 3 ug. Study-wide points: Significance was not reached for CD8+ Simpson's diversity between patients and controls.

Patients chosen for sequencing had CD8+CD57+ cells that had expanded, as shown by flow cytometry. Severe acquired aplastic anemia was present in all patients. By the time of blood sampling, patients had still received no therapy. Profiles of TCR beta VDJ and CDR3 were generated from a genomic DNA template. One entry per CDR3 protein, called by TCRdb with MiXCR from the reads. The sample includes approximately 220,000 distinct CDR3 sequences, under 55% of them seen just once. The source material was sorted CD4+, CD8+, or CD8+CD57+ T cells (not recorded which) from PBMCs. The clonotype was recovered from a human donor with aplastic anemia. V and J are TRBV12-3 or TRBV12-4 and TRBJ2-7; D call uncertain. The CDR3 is CASSIQAGSGEQYF. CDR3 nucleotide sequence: TGTGCCAGCAGTATCCAAGCAGGATCCGGCGAGCAGTACTTC.